A selection of T cell receptor beta chains follows, all from one sample in a study of blood T cell repertoires in COVID-19. Clones were sequenced by immunoSEQ multiplex PCR, and TCRdb holds only the in-frame ones, with some missing. The table includes about 80,000 clones, about 79% detected once. The sample comprised peripheral blood. The receptors stem from a human donor in a cohort sampled during active COVID-19. CDR3s include the opening cysteine and the closing phenylalanine or tryptophan. Each record gives: D gene, V gene, clone size, J gene, CDR3 protein, CDR3 DNA. The D gene is left open where the match is weak. Clone size is shown for a subset of rows, as once, few, many or a class of expanded clone.

D: NA; V: TRBV19; size: few; J: TRBJ1-1; CDR3: CASKTGNTEAFF; DNA: TGTGCCTCAAAAACAGGGAACACTGAAGCTTTCTTT
D: NA; V: TRBV2; size: once; J: TRBJ2-7; CDR3: CASSEGQAPYEQYF; DNA: TGTGCCAGCAGTGAGGGGCAGGCTCCCTACGAGCAGTACTTC
D: NA; V: TRBV14; size: NA; J: TRBJ2-5; CDR3: CASSQLSPGETQYF; DNA: TGTGCCAGCAGCCAGCTAAGTCCGGGTGAGACCCAGTACTTC
D: NA; V: TRBV28; size: NA; J: TRBJ2-3; CDR3: CASSLSGQPDTQYF; DNA: TGTGCCAGCAGTTTATCCGGACAGCCAGATACGCAGTATTTT
D: NA; V: TRBV4-3; size: NA; J: TRBJ2-1; CDR3: CASSQDPGNEQFF; DNA: TGCGCCAGCAGCCAAGATCCAGGTAATGAGCAGTTCTTC
D: TRBD2; V: TRBV11-2; size: NA; J: TRBJ2-3; CDR3: CASSLEAGGPSDTQYF; DNA: TGTGCCAGCAGCTTAGAGGCGGGAGGGCCATCAGATACGCAGTATTTT
D: TRBD1; V: TRBV19; size: NA; J: TRBJ1-2; CDR3: CASSGTGARYGYTF; DNA: TGTGCCAGTAGTGGGACAGGGGCCAGGTATGGCTACACCTTC
D: TRBD2; V: TRBV7-9; size: NA; J: TRBJ2-5; CDR3: CASSPWGGNQETQYF; DNA: TGTGCCAGCAGTCCGTGGGGGGGGAACCAAGAGACCCAGTACTTC
D: NA; V: TRBV6-2/TRBV6-3; size: NA; J: TRBJ2-1; CDR3: CASSPSGGKWFF; DNA: TGTGCCAGCAGTCCCTCCGGGGGTAAGTGGTTCTTC
D: NA; V: TRBV2; size: NA; J: TRBJ1-5; CDR3: CASSEYGEVVNNQPQHF; DNA: TGTGCCAGCAGTGAGTATGGGGAGGTGGTGAACAATCAGCCCCAGCATTTT
D: TRBD2; V: TRBV7-9; size: NA; J: TRBJ2-2; CDR3: CASSSLRAGEGAGELFF; DNA: TGTGCCAGCAGCTCCCTAAGAGCGGGAGAGGGGGCCGGGGAGCTGTTTTTT
D: TRBD1; V: TRBV27; size: NA; J: TRBJ2-7; CDR3: CASSLSGQGVSYEQYF; DNA: TGTGCCAGCAGTTTATCCGGCCAGGGGGTATCCTACGAGCAGTACTTC
D: TRBD2; V: TRBV11-2; size: NA; J: TRBJ2-2; CDR3: CASSFSRGGRPGELFF; DNA: TGTGCCAGCAGCTTCTCCCGGGGGGGGCGGCCCGGGGAGCTGTTTTTT
D: TRBD1; V: TRBV5-4; size: NA; J: TRBJ2-2; CDR3: CASSHERTGVAGELFF; DNA: TGTGCCAGCAGCCACGAGCGGACAGGGGTTGCCGGGGAGCTGTTTTTT
D: TRBD2; V: TRBV6-1; size: many; J: TRBJ2-4; CDR3: CASSEDSGGVSLRNIQYF; DNA: TGTGCCAGCAGTGAGGATAGCGGGGGGGTTTCCTTGAGAAACATTCAGTACTTC
D: TRBD1; V: TRBV3-1/TRBV3-2; size: NA; J: TRBJ2-7; CDR3: CASSLRDSMDEQYF; DNA: TGTGCCAGCAGCCTCCGGGACAGTATGGACGAGCAGTACTTC
D: NA; V: TRBV10-2; size: NA; J: TRBJ1-5; CDR3: CASSESLGSQPQHF; DNA: TGCGCCAGCAGTGAGTCGTTGGGGAGTCAGCCCCAGCATTTT
D: NA; V: TRBV5-1; size: NA; J: TRBJ1-2; CDR3: CASSYDSELGGYTF; DNA: TGCGCCAGCAGCTATGACAGTGAGCTAGGAGGCTACACCTTC
D: NA; V: TRBV7-2; size: NA; J: TRBJ2-1; CDR3: CASSLEWRGGAHSEQFF; DNA: TGTGCCAGCAGCTTAGAGTGGAGGGGGGGCGCACATAGTGAGCAGTTCTTC
D: TRBD1; V: TRBV18; size: NA; J: TRBJ1-2; CDR3: CASSPPETGGALNYGYTF; DNA: TGTGCCAGCTCACCACCAGAGACAGGGGGAGCGCTTAACTATGGCTACACCTTC
D: NA; V: TRBV9; size: NA; J: TRBJ2-1; CDR3: CASSPGGSSYNEQFF; DNA: TGTGCCAGCAGCCCCGGAGGGAGCTCCTACAATGAGCAGTTCTTC
D: NA; V: TRBV10-1; size: NA; J: TRBJ2-5; CDR3: CASSARGREETQYF; DNA: TGCGCCAGCAGTGCACGAGGCAGGGAAGAGACCCAGTACTTC
D: NA; V: TRBV7-8; size: NA; J: TRBJ1-1; CDR3: CASSSFKPGVIGTEAFF; DNA: TGTGCCAGCAGCTCATTCAAGCCAGGGGTTATCGGCACTGAAGCTTTCTTT